This TCR beta chain was recorded in a study of cytomegalovirus exposure and HLA in healthy donors. About the research overall: HLA-typed donors were the source of around 80 million unique TCRs, which an early data release held.

For this clone: Its specificity is unknown.

Findings and limits, study-wide: HLA alleles were associated with 15,000 to 20,000 TCR beta sequences in a later analysis at 0.05 false discovery rate. Researchers counted around 180 TCR beta chains as cytomegalovirus-associated.

Losses at the gene ends were 4 bases for V and 7 bases for J; bases not matched to a gene: 9. There are 15 residues in the CDR3. Germline V CDR1 and CDR2: SGHNT, YYREEE (reference sequence). Researchers ran the PCR with 60 Vbeta and 13 Jbeta primers. In the original processing: A follow-up analysis tallied around 80 million unique TCR beta chains, 9 million to 11 million shared. Sequencing used immunoSEQ multiplex PCR; TCRdb keeps in-frame clones, though not all of them. From that table come the V and J calls and clone size; the DNA was used to work out D and trimming. Among tens of thousands of clones listed, about 76% were seen once.

The J gene is TRBJ2-7, the V gene TRBV5-4; 12 bases are shared with TRBD1. The clonotype was recovered from a female donor in good health and CMV-seronegative. The specimen sequenced was PBMCs. The CDR3 bases are TGTGCCAGCAGCGGAGGGACAGGGGGCCTGACTGAGCAGTACTTC. Translating it yields CASSGGTGGLTEQYF. Full variable domain (missing parts from reference TRBV5-4 and TRBJ2-7): ETGVTQSPTHLIKTRGQQVTLRCSSQSGHNTVSWYQQALGQGPQFIFQYYREEENGRGNFPPRFSGLQFPNYSSELNVNALELDDSALYLCASSGGTGGLTEQYFGPGTRLTVT.